The clone carrying this T cell receptor beta chain has a handful of counts. This sample stems from a study of blood T cells in healthy people across ages. Sample-barcoded 5' priming and a J-beta primer mix drove a second PCR of about 6 to 11 cycles. TCRdb re-called the 5' RACE reads through MiXCR, storing one row per CDR3 protein. The repertoire includes 1.5 million to 2 million distinct CDR3 sequences, around half of them detected once, and approximately 2.1% sits in the top ten. The sequenced material came from blood. The receptor comes from a middle-aged woman in good health.

CDR3 region: CSAIEGRGPYIQYF. The CDR3 bases are TGCAGTGCTATCGAGGGGAGGGGACCTTACATTCAGTACTTC. The V call is TRBV20-1, the J call TRBJ2-4; TRBD2 matches at 7 bases. Germline V CDR1 and CDR2: DFQATT, SNEGSKA (reference sequence). V was clipped by 4 bases and J by 8 bases; unmatched bases: 11. This CDR3 is 14 amino acids long.